The present T cell receptor beta chain was sequenced within a study of regulatory T cells in long-lasting Graves disease. This clonotype was recorded at least ten times. No antigen is known for it. Study-wide results and limits: With persistent disease, TRBV28, TRBJ1-2 and TRBJ2-5 were the favored segments.

Noted time point: newly diagnosed GD, antithyroid drugs for less than 3 months. PBMCs were the source of the RNA used for TCR sequencing. Germline CDR1 is LNHDA and CDR2 is SQIVND (reference sequence). The CDR3 loop spans 17 amino acids. V was clipped by 0 bases and J by 2 bases, with 16 bases between them. In building TCR beta libraries, iRepertoire HTBI primers were used together with Arm-PCR of CDR3 regions. One entry per CDR3 protein results from TCRdb running MiXCR on the multiplex PCR reads. Seen here are approximately 540,000 distinct CDR3 sequences, around 12% observed once, and the top ten hold around 9.3%. The same sample was also used in a study of T cells in Graves' hyperthyroidism and ophthalmopathy.

The chain has TRBV19 and TRBJ1-1; D not resolved. Sequenced here: peripheral blood mononuclear cells (PBMCs), sampled at new diagnosis, from a patient treated with antithyroid drugs. The clonotype comes from a woman in her 30s with Graves disease. The CDR3 loop reads CASSIDRTFRGNTEAFF. The DNA for the CDR3 is TGTGCCAGTAGTATAGATCGGACGTTCCGAGGTAACACTGAAGCTTTCTTT.